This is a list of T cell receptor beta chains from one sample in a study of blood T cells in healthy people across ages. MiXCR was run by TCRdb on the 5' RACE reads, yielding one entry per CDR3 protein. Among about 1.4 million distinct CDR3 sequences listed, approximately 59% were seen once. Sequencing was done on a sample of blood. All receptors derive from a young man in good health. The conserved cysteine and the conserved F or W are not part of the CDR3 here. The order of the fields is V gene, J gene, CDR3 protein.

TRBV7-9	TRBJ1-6	ASSQNRRTGPGNSPLH
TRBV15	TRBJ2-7	ATSSDGDEQY
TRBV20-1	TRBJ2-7	SASSRDTRLGSYGQY
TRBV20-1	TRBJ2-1	SARETSGSRVSYNEQF
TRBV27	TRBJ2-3	TSSSTSVTSTDTQY
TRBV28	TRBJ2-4	ASSRGGSLAKNIQY
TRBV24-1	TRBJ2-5	ATSDADRGETQY
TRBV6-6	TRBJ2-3	ASSAGVRGTDTQY
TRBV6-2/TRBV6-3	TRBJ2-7	ASRVLNEQY
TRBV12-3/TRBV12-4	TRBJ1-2	ASSLGDGPTNYGYT
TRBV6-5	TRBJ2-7	ASSYSSRGTYEQY
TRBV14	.	ASSQEWGRGSDEQY
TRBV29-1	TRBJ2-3	SVEGRGRHSSTDTQY
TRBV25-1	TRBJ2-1	ASSDFGGRAGEQF
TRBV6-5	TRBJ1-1	ASSSSTGAATEAF
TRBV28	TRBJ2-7	ASSFPRLSGVITYEQY
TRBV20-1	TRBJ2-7	SANQGGQGIYEQY
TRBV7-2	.	ASSWAGAPGREQY
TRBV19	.	ASSMCGSSYNEQY
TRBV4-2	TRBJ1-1	ASSPPPARPAPEAF
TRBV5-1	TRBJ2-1	ASSFVAGGYNEQF
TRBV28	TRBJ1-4	ASSRLANEKLF
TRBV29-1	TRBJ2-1	SVVSLAGSSYNEQF
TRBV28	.	ASSPTGQGVYEQY
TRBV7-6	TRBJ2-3	ASSLGTSVADTQY
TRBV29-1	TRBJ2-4	SVGGPLAKNIQY
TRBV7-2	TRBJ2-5	ASSLGGLADLQETQY
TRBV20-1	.	SATGQGLRETQY
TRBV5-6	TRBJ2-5	ASSYRTLRSVGQY
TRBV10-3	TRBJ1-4	AISEEGGREKLF
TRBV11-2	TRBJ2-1	ASSLGGGQGSYNEQF
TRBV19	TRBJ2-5	ASSIPGLAVQETQY
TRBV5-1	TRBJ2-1	ASSLDLAGGGYNEQF
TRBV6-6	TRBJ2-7	ASGVGQSPYEQY
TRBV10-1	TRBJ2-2	ASSVGLDTGELF
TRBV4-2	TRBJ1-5	ASSQDVGEPQH
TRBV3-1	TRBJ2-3	ASNGSPTDTQY
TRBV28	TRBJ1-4	ASSFQGQGGPTNEKLF
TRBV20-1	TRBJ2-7	SAREVGVYEQY
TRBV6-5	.	ASSYSSLGTETQY
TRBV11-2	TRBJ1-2	ASSFGTGTGGPKYYGYT